The T cell receptor (beta chain) under discussion was sequenced for a study of blood T cell repertoires in COVID-19. Across the study: Nucleic acid was either cDNA or gDNA, and it came from T cells, B-cell-depleted T cells, or PBMCs.

The sample holds one count of this clone. The authors' processing: From reference gene primer amplification, estimates of nucleated cell counts were derived. TCRdb keeps only in-frame clones here, not all; method: immunoSEQ multiplex PCR. V and J calls and clone size are given by that table; D and trimming were obtained from the DNA. The data show 140,000 or so clones, roughly 86% seen once. This CDR3 has 15 amino acids. V was pared by 6 bases and J by 5 bases, with 4 bases of the junction left unmatched. Germline V gives CDR1 MNHEY, CDR2 SVGAGI. Residents of 24 US areas, aged about 18 to 100 years, made up the participants. Participants reported their clinical history, and cohort assignment relied on those reports.

This TCR was sampled from a woman between 45 and 60 years old with acute COVID-19. The J gene is TRBJ2-1, the V gene TRBV6-5; 13 bases match TRBD2. Sequenced material: PBMCs or T cells enriched from blood (not recorded which). CDR3 protein: CASREGLAGNNEQFF. The CDR3, as DNA: TGTGCCAGCAGAGAGGGACTAGCGGGAAACAATGAGCAGTTCTTC.